A selection of T cell receptor beta chains follows, all from one sample in a study of T-cell reconstitution after alpha-beta-depleted transplantation in children. Each CDR3 protein gets one entry after TCRdb re-called the PCR reads with MiXCR. The table includes approximately 350,000 distinct CDR3 sequences, approximately 12% detected once. The source material was PBMCs, sampled from the stem cell graft. These receptors originate from a human donor who donated a stem cell graft to a child with Fanconi anemia. Both conserved end residues are part of each CDR3. The D gene is left open where the match is weak. Size tells how often a clone was seen (once, few, many) or the class of an expanded clone, and some rows leave it out.

size,D,J,V,CDR3,DNA
few,TRBD1,TRBJ2-6,TRBV7-8,CASSLIGTGASGANVLTF,TGTGCCAGCAGCTTAATAGGGACAGGGGCTTCCGGGGCCAACGTCCTGACTTTC
many,TRBD1,TRBJ2-5,TRBV5-6,CASSPRTGRGETQYF,TGTGCCAGCAGCCCCAGGACAGGGCGAGGAGAGACCCAGTACTTC
many,-,TRBJ1-3,TRBV9,CASSVAVSGNTIYF,TGTGCCAGCAGCGTCGCAGTGTCTGGAAACACCATATATTTT
-,TRBD2,TRBJ2-5,TRBV2,CASSGGGEETQYF,TGTGCCAGCAGTGGGGGGGGGGAAGAGACCCAGTACTTC
-,TRBD2,TRBJ2-5,TRBV6-2/TRBV6-3,CASSQAGLRETQYF,TGTGCCAGCAGTCAGGCGGGACTACGAGAGACCCAGTACTTC
-,-,TRBJ2-5,TRBV12-3/TRBV12-4,CASSPRGKIQETQYF,TGTGCCAGCAGTCCTCGGGGGAAGATCCAAGAGACCCAGTACTTC
many,-,TRBJ1-1,TRBV7-2,CASSLEALLNTEAFF,TGTGCCAGCAGCTTAGAAGCTCTTCTGAACACTGAAGCTTTCTTT
few,-,TRBJ1-5,TRBV21-1,CASSKGGPGTSSNQPQHF,TGTGCCAGCAGCAAGGGGGGACCGGGGACTTCTAGCAATCAGCCCCAGCATTTT
few,-,TRBJ2-5,TRBV5-1,CASSPGTAREGTQYF,TGCGCCAGCAGCCCCGGGACTGCGCGTGAAGGGACCCAGTACTTC
-,-,TRBJ2-5,TRBV2,CASSERQETQYF,TGTGCCAGCAGTGAGAGACAAGAGACCCAGTACTTC
few,TRBD1,TRBJ1-2,TRBV7-9,CASSLDRAPGYTF,TGTGCCAGCAGCTTGGACAGGGCCCCCGGCTACACCTTC
-,TRBD1,TRBJ2-1,TRBV5-4,CASSSYRGSRRNEQFF,TGTGCCAGCAGCAGTTACAGGGGCTCTCGGCGGAATGAGCAGTTCTTC
few,-,TRBJ2-5,TRBV6-5,CASSYSGKETQYF,TGTGCCAGCAGTTACTCGGGAAAAGAGACCCAGTACTTC
few,-,TRBJ1-1,TRBV29-1,CSVFGVNTEAFF,TGCAGCGTTTTTGGGGTGAACACTGAAGCTTTCTTT
few,TRBD2,TRBJ2-2,TRBV20-1,CSARWGGANTGELFF,TGCAGTGCTCGGTGGGGAGGGGCGAACACCGGGGAGCTGTTTTTT
-,-,TRBJ2-1,TRBV4-2,CASSQVARGVYNEQFF,TGTGCCAGCAGCCAAGTGGCTCGGGGTGTATACAATGAGCAGTTCTTC
few,TRBD1,TRBJ2-1,TRBV28,CASRAGGLENNEQFF,TGTGCCAGCAGAGCAGGGGGTTTGGAAAACAATGAGCAGTTCTTC
-,-,TRBJ1-4,TRBV12-3/TRBV12-4,CASSLIGQGRNEKLFF,TGTGCCAGCAGTTTAATTGGGCAGGGGCGCAATGAAAAACTGTTTTTT
few,TRBD2,TRBJ2-3,TRBV20-1,CSLYSGGLPSTDTQYF,TGCAGTCTGTATAGCGGGGGCCTTCCTAGCACAGATACGCAGTATTTT
-,TRBD1,TRBJ1-4,TRBV20-1,CSAKDRGHEKLFF,TGCAGTGCTAAAGACAGGGGACACGAAAAACTGTTTTTT
-,TRBD1,TRBJ1-1,TRBV15,CATSRDDETGAFF,TGTGCCACCAGCAGAGATGACGAGACAGGGGCTTTCTTT
-,-,TRBJ2-2,TRBV6-2/TRBV6-3,CASTHWATGELFF,TGTGCCAGCACCCATTGGGCGACCGGGGAGCTGTTTTTT
many,-,TRBJ2-2,TRBV12-3/TRBV12-4,CASSLVPNTGELFF,TGTGCCAGCAGTTTAGTTCCGAACACCGGGGAGCTGTTTTTT
-,-,TRBJ2-2,TRBV15,CATSRGRIGGGELFF,TGTGCCACCAGCAGAGGTCGAATTGGCGGCGGGGAGCTGTTTTTT
few,TRBD2,TRBJ2-1,TRBV6-2/TRBV6-3,CASSYVSGGYNEQFF,TGTGCCAGCAGTTACGTAAGCGGGGGGTACAATGAGCAGTTCTTC
-,TRBD1,TRBJ2-5,TRBV13,CASSSPGQGEETQYF,TGTGCCAGCAGTTCCCCGGGACAGGGTGAGGAGACCCAGTACTTC
few,-,TRBJ2-1,TRBV12-3/TRBV12-4,CASSPTGMVEQFF,TGTGCCAGCAGTCCTACAGGGATGGTTGAGCAGTTCTTC
-,TRBD1,TRBJ1-1,TRBV3-1,CASSPRTGSMNTEAFF,TGTGCCAGCAGCCCCCGGACAGGGTCCATGAACACTGAAGCTTTCTTT
-,TRBD1,TRBJ1-2,TRBV5-1,CASSVGDSHGYTF,TGCGCCAGCAGCGTGGGGGACAGCCATGGCTACACCTTC
few,-,TRBJ2-6,TRBV20-1,CSATWGVSGANVLTF,TGCAGTGCCACATGGGGGGTCTCTGGGGCCAACGTCCTGACTTTC
many,TRBD2,TRBJ2-1,TRBV5-1,CASSSLSGGSYNEQFF,TGCGCCAGCAGCTCGTTGAGCGGGGGGTCCTACAATGAGCAGTTCTTC
-,-,TRBJ1-4,TRBV2,CASTGKSTNEKLFF,TGTGCCAGCACTGGGAAATCAACTAATGAAAAACTGTTTTTT
-,TRBD1,TRBJ2-1,TRBV2,CASTEGQGSYNEQFF,TGTGCCAGCACCGAGGGACAGGGGTCCTACAATGAGCAGTTCTTC
medium-sized,-,TRBJ2-7,TRBV7-2,CASSLGLSSYEQYF,TGTGCCAGCAGCTTAGGACTGAGCTCCTACGAGCAGTACTTC
-,-,TRBJ1-1,TRBV6-2/TRBV6-3,CASIHNQGYTEAFF,TGTGCCAGCATTCACAACCAGGGTTACACTGAAGCTTTCTTT
-,-,TRBJ1-1,TRBV3-1,CASSQFLGGEAFF,TGTGCCAGCAGCCAATTTCTTGGGGGTGAAGCTTTCTTT
-,-,TRBJ1-5,TRBV4-3,CASSQEAAGGQPQHF,TGCGCCAGCAGCCAAGAGGCGGCGGGGGGACAGCCCCAGCATTTT